Below are 23 T cell receptor beta chains sequenced from a single sample in a study of identical twins. TCRdb ran MiXCR on the 5' RACE reads and lists one entry per CDR3 protein. The table records around 250,000 distinct CDR3 sequences, approximately 7% of them present only once. This sample also appeared in a second study, on yellow fever vaccine responses in identical twins.

Sequenced input: memory (CD45RO+) T cells sorted from blood. The source is a woman under 30 in good health.

The CDR3, as DNA: TGCAGTGCCCGCGAGGGTAGCGGCATAGCCAAAAACATTCAGTACTTC. This translates into CSAREGSGIAKNIQYF. V gene TRBV20-1 combines with J gene TRBJ2-4, with a possible D match to TRBD2 (6 bases). Germline values: CDR1 DFQATT, CDR2 SNEGSKA (reference sequence). Trimming took off 6 bases at V and 0 bases at J, with 18 bases between the two ends. The length of the CDR3 is 16 residues.

V gene TRBV19 combines with J gene TRBJ2-6; no clear D gene. The CDR3 has 14 amino acids. Per germline, CDR1 LNHDA and CDR2 SQIVND (reference sequence). Trimming stripped 7 bases from V and 0 bases from J, with 7 bases between. The CDR3 DNA reads as TGTGCCAGTACCGGAAGCTCTGGGGCCAACGTCCTGACTTTC. It codes for CASTGSSGANVLTF.

Only a few counts were recorded for this clonotype. A much larger clone differs by one base, so this may be a read error. The chain is built from TRBV5-1 and TRBJ1-1; no reliable D call. Trimming took off 4 bases at V and 1 base at J, with 8 bases between the two ends. CDR3 length equals 13 residues. Germline loops: CDR1 SGHRS, CDR2 YFSETQ. CDR3 nucleotides: TGCGCCAGCAGCATGGACGGGAACACTGAAGCTTTCTTT. This sequence encodes CASSMDGNTEAFF. The whole variable domain, filled in from reference TRBV5-1 and TRBJ1-1, reads KAGVTQTPRYLIKTRGQQVTLSCSPISGHRSVSWYQQTPGQGLQFLFEYFSETQRNKGNFPGRFSGRQFSNSRSEMNVSTLELGDSALYLCASSMDGNTEAFFGQGTRLTVV.

The rearrangement uses TRBV3-1 and TRBJ2-7, with no clear D. The CDR3 sequence is 12 residues long. The ends were cut back, 4 bases at V and 3 bases at J, with 7 bases in the middle. CDR1 and CDR2 from the germline V gene are LGHDT and YNNKEL (reference sequence). CDR3 amino acids: CASSRDGYEQYF. In nucleotides, the CDR3 is TGTGCCAGCAGCCGCGACGGCTACGAGCAGTACTTC.

For the CDR3, the DNA is TGTGCCGTACGTCCGGGACTAGCGGGAAATGACAATGAGCAGTTCTTC. Protein sequence: CAVRPGLAGNDNEQFF. The chain carries TRBV10-3 and TRBJ2-1; the match to TRBD2 covers 13 bases. J was trimmed by 5 bases and V by 11 bases; bases with no gene match: 12. Per the germline V gene, CDR1 is ENHRY and CDR2 is SYGVKD. CDR3 length: 16 residues.

This clonotype was seen repeatedly, ten times or more. The chain combines TRBV20-1 with TRBJ2-5, with 7 nucleotides matching TRBD2. Germline values: CDR1 DFQATT, CDR2 SNEGSKA (reference sequence). After removal of 5 bases from V and 4 bases from J, the junction contained 4 bases not matched to a gene. This CDR3 is 12 amino acids long. The CDR3 DNA reads as TGCAGTGCTCGCGGACTAGGAGAGACCCAGTACTTC. Its translation is CSARGLGETQYF.

This clonotype was seen at least ten times. The J gene is TRBJ1-5, the V gene TRBV28; 8 positions agree with TRBD1. The CDR3 is made up of 18 amino acids. V lost 9 bases, J lost 1 base, and 17 bases stayed unmatched. The V gene's germline CDR1 is MDHEN and CDR2 SYDVKM. The CDR3 DNA sequence: TGTGCCAGTCGCGTCCTAGCAGGGGGCACCCGAAGCAATCAGCCCCAGCATTTT. Translation gives CASRVLAGGTRSNQPQHF.

This clonotype was seen repeatedly, ten times or more. This chain joins TRBV5-1 and TRBJ1-6, with 9 bases matching TRBD1. After removal of 4 bases from V and 9 bases from J, the junction contained 11 bases not matched to a gene. The CDR3 runs 16 residues. Germline lookup yields CDR1 SGHRS and CDR2 YFSETQ. The CDR3 nucleotides read TGCGCCAGCAGCAGTGCCGGGACAGGGTTGAGTTCACCCCTCCACTTT. This gives the protein CASSSAGTGLSSPLHF.

In DNA form, the CDR3 reads TGTGCCATCAGTGCTATGTCACGGGGGCTTTCCAGCTCCTACAATGAGCAGTTCTTC. It codes for CAISAMSRGLSSSYNEQFF. The chain uses TRBV10-3 and TRBJ2-1, with D perhaps given as TRBD1 or TRBD2 (6 bases each). V was trimmed by 4 bases and J by 0 bases, leaving 22 bases between them. CDR3 length equals 19 residues. CDR1 is ENHRY and CDR2 is SYGVKD in the germline V gene.

This clonotype has ten or more counts. V is TRBV12-3 or TRBV12-4 and J is TRBJ2-2; TRBD2 matches 7 bases. The CDR3 is made up of 14 amino acids. Germline trimming cut 5 bases from V and 2 bases from J; bases unmatched to any gene: 2. CDR3: CASSQAGNTGELFF. The CDR3 DNA reads as TGTGCCAGCAGTCAAGCGGGAAACACCGGGGAGCTGTTTTTT.

This clonotype has more than one count but fewer than ten. The CDR3 sequence: CASKLGGGQDTQYF. In DNA, the CDR3 is TGCGCCAGCAAGTTGGGCGGGGGGCAAGATACGCAGTATTTT. The chain links TRBV10-2 to TRBJ2-3, with 8 bases that match TRBD2. Looked up from germline, CDR1 is WSHSY and CDR2 is SAAADI. J gave up 5 bases and V 7 bases, and 8 bases lay outside the gene matches. CDR3 size: 14 residues.

This clonotype showed up many times. The chain uses TRBV12-3 or TRBV12-4 and TRBJ1-1; no clear D. Trimming removed 2 bases from V and 3 bases from J, with 7 bases in between. This CDR3 is built from 13 residues. In DNA form, the CDR3 reads TGTGCCAGCAGTTTATCTTCATACACTGAAGCTTTCTTT. This codes for CASSLSSYTEAFF.

This clonotype was detected a few times. J is TRBJ1-2 and V is TRBV14; a possible D gene is TRBD1 (6 bases). CDR3 length: 15 residues. Per germline, CDR1 SGHDN and CDR2 FVKESK. V was shortened by 3 bases and J by 7 bases, with 18 bases between the two germline ends. CDR3 protein: CASSHNRDTVFGYTF. For the CDR3, the DNA is TGTGCCAGCAGCCACAACCGGGACACGGTTTTTGGCTACACCTTC.

This clonotype showed up just a few times. This may stem from a read error, because a much larger clone lies one nucleotide away. The chain links TRBV7-9 to TRBJ2-5, with 7 positions matching TRBD2. The germline gives CDR1 SEHNR, CDR2 FQNEAQ (reference sequence). V lost 6 bases, J lost 4 bases, and 5 bases stayed unmatched. This CDR3 is built from 13 residues. The CDR3: CASSKPGGETQYF. CDR3 DNA sequence: TGTGCCAGCAGTAAACCGGGAGGAGAGACCCAGTACTTC. The variable domain in full, with the rest retrieved from reference TRBV7-9 and TRBJ2-5, is DTGVSQNPRHKITKRGQNVTFRCDPISEHNRLYWYRQTLGQGPEFLTYFQNEAQLEKSRLLSDRFSAERPKGSFSTLEIQRTEQGDSAMYLCASSKPGGETQYFGPGTRLLVL.

This clonotype was recorded at least ten times. The rearrangement joins TRBV6-5 to TRBJ1-6; 7 bases align to TRBD1. The CDR3 is 16 residues long. Trimming took 2 bases from V and 10 from J; bases not matched to a gene: 11. CDR1 is MNHEY and CDR2 is SVGAGI in the germline V gene. The CDR3 spells CASSYQQGTFGSPLHF. As DNA, the CDR3 is TGTGCCAGCAGTTACCAACAGGGGACTTTTGGCTCACCCCTCCACTTT.

There are a few counts of this clonotype. The V call is TRBV7-2, the J call TRBJ2-5; 8 bases agree with TRBD2. Unmatched junction bases numbered 9, after V lost 7 bases and J lost 2 bases. The CDR3 loop spans 15 amino acids. Germline CDR1 SGHTA, CDR2 FQGNSA. The chain's CDR3 is CASTRRGGVQETQYF. DNA for the CDR3: TGTGCCAGCACCCGTCGGGGGGGTGTACAAGAGACCCAGTACTTC.

This clonotype appeared many times. V gene TRBV7-9 combines with J gene TRBJ2-6; the D is unclear. The CDR3 runs 15 residues. The V end lost 5 bases, the J end lost 0 bases, and 8 bases lay between the germline ends. Per germline, CDR1 SEHNR and CDR2 FQNEAQ (reference sequence). CDR3 in amino acids: CASSALNSGANVLTF. CDR3 in DNA: TGTGCCAGCAGCGCCCTTAACTCTGGGGCCAACGTCCTGACTTTC.

This clonotype appeared a few times. This sequence joins TRBV20-1 and TRBJ2-3, with D tentatively TRBD2 (6 bases). The CDR3 has 16 residues. Trimming left V 2 bases short and J 6 bases short, with 21 bases between. Germline V gene data show CDR1 as DFQATT and CDR2 as SNEGSKA (reference sequence). The CDR3 spells CSARFSFREYSDTQYF. The CDR3 DNA follows: TGCAGTGCTAGATTCTCTTTCCGGGAGTACAGCGATACGCAGTATTTT.

The chain employs TRBV11-2 and TRBJ1-2; weak D call: TRBD1 (6 bases). The CDR3 spans 15 residues. Germline lookup yields CDR1 SGHAT and CDR2 FQNNGV. Trimming pared 1 base from V and 7 bases from J, leaving 16 bases between. The CDR3 region has the DNA TGTGCCAGCAGCTTAGGGGACACCGGACGAATTGGCTACACCTTC. Its protein is CASSLGDTGRIGYTF.

This clonotype was counted between two and nine times. V gene TRBV5-1 combines with J gene TRBJ2-6; D gene ambiguous. CDR1 and CDR2 from the germline V gene are SGHRS and YFSETQ. Trimming took off 0 bases at V and 0 bases at J, with 7 bases between the two ends. The CDR3 length is 16 residues. CDR3 sequence (DNA): TGCGCCAGCAGCTTGGGAGCCAGCTCTGGGGCCAACGTCCTGACTTTC. This translates into CASSLGASSGANVLTF.

This clonotype has a handful of counts. The chain couples TRBV28 to TRBJ1-2; 8 bases align to TRBD1. Germline-derived CDR1 and CDR2 are MDHEN and SYDVKM. Losses at the gene ends were 5 bases for V and 7 bases for J; bases not matched to a gene: 3. This CDR3 spans 12 amino acids. CDR3 nucleotide sequence: TGTGCCAGCAGTCAGGGGGCGCTTGGCTACACCTTC. Its translation is CASSQGALGYTF.

This clonotype was observed a few times. The J gene is TRBJ2-6, the V gene TRBV28; D unresolved. The CDR3 covers 13 residues. The V end lost 6 bases, the J end lost 2 bases, and 5 bases lay between the germline ends. CDR1 MDHEN and CDR2 SYDVKM come from the germline V gene. CDR3 amino acids: CASSAPGANVLTF. The CDR3 DNA reads TGTGCCAGCAGCGCTCCTGGGGCCAACGTCCTGACTTTC. The entire variable domain, with the rest obtained from reference TRBV28 and TRBJ2-6, is as follows: DVKVTQSSRYLVKRTGEKVFLECVQDMDHENMFWYRQDPGLGLRLIYFSYDVKMKEKGDIPEGYSVSREKKERFSLILESASTNQTSMYLCASSAPGANVLTFGAGSRLTVL.

Only a few counts were recorded for this clonotype. The V call is TRBV27, the J call TRBJ2-5, with D maybe TRBD2 (6 bases). Germline CDR1 and CDR2: MNHEY and SMNVEV (reference sequence). The CDR3 totals 14 residues. The V gene lost 1 base and the J gene lost 2 bases, with 8 bases spanning the gap. This chain's CDR3 is CASSLFSGQETQYF. As DNA, the CDR3 is TGTGCCAGCAGTTTATTTAGCGGTCAAGAGACCCAGTACTTC.